Presented here are 12 T cell receptor beta chains from one specimen sequenced in a study of human T cells and chemical hapten exposure. Described time point: patch test 2, 6 weeks after DPC sensitization. Sample treatment: therapeutic diphenylcyclopropenone sensitization with weekly scalp DPC. Each CDR3 protein is one row after TCRdb ran MiXCR on the RACE reads. The sample has just over 40,000 distinct CDR3 sequences; roughly 3.3% are singletons. Sequenced here: whole blood, sampled in connection with sensitization to the hapten diphenylcyclopropenone (DPC). The source is a man aged 40-49 years with alopecia areata. Some clones in this sample may be carry-over from other donors' samples.

On this clonotype: This could be a read error, since a much larger clone is one nucleotide away. The V and J genes are TRBV6-5 and TRBJ2-5, with 8 bases identical to TRBD2. CDR3 size: 14 residues. The germline V gene has CDR1 MNHEY and CDR2 SVGAGI. V gave up 5 bases and J gave up 7 bases; unmatched junction bases: 9. CDR3 bases: TGTGCCAGCAGTAAAGAGCGGGAGAAGGGGACCCAGTACTTC. Its translation: CASSKEREKGTQYF.

This clonotype was found many times. The gene calls are TRBV7-8 and TRBJ2-3; 12 bases agree with TRBD2. The trim removed 1 base at V and 4 bases at J, leaving 0 bases unmatched. The CDR3 is made up of 15 amino acids. The germline V gene has CDR1 SGHVS and CDR2 FQNEAQ. The CDR3 region has the DNA TGTGCCAGCAGCTTAGGACTAGCGGGAGCAGATACGCAGTATTTT. This sequence encodes CASSLGLAGADTQYF.

The rearrangement joins TRBV19 to TRBJ1-6, with unresolved D. Germline V gene lookup returns CDR1 LNHDA and CDR2 SQIVND (reference sequence). Trimming took 3 bases from V and 7 from J, leaving 4 bases between them. CDR3 length: 12 amino acids. The CDR3 bases are TGTGCCAGTAGTATGGGGAATTCACCCCTCCACTTT. Its protein product is CASSMGNSPLHF.

At least ten counts were recorded for this clonotype. The chain couples TRBV5-1 to TRBJ2-2; no firm D call. The CDR3 runs 12 residues. In germline, CDR1 is SGHRS, CDR2 YFSETQ. Trimming cost V 7 bases and J 6 bases, with 10 bases left between them. CDR3 bases: TGCGCCAGCCTCCTCGAGTCCGGGGAGCTGTTTTTT. Residues: CASLLESGELFF.

This clonotype came up many times. The chain combines TRBV19 with TRBJ2-3; 8 bases are a match to TRBD2. The CDR3 is made up of 17 amino acids. With V trimmed by 4 bases and J by 0 bases, 9 bases remained unmatched. The V gene's germline CDR1 is LNHDA and CDR2 SQIVND (reference sequence). Here the CDR3 DNA reads TGTGCCAGTAGTAATTCTCTTAGCGGGACTAGCACAGATACGCAGTATTTT. It encodes CASSNSLSGTSTDTQYF.

Details on this clonotype: A read error may explain this, as a much larger clone is one base away. This CDR3 reads CSAWEGSLHF. The CDR3 coding sequence is TGCAGTGCTTGGGAAGGTTCCCTCCACTTT. The chain recombines TRBV20-1 with TRBJ1-6, with no clear D. Trimming removed 5 bases from V and 14 bases from J, with 10 bases in between. Per the germline V gene, CDR1 is DFQATT and CDR2 is SNEGSKA (reference sequence). This CDR3 spans 10 amino acids.

This chain joins TRBV20-1 and TRBJ1-2; D not certain. Trimming took off 4 bases at V and 4 bases at J, with 10 bases between the two ends. The CDR3 runs 12 residues. Per germline, CDR1 DFQATT and CDR2 SNEGSKA (reference sequence). CDR3 sequence (DNA): TGCAGTGCTACCGCGAATTCCTATGGCTACACCTTC. It specifies CSATANSYGYTF.

The rearrangement joins TRBV6-4 to TRBJ2-4; 7 bases agree with TRBD1. The germline V gene has CDR1 MRHNA and CDR2 SNTAGT. The CDR3 sequence is 14 residues long. The V gene end was trimmed by 3 bases and the J gene end by 8 bases; junction bases not matched to a gene: 7. CDR3 region: CASSEQGGADIQYF. CDR3 bases: TGTGCCAGCAGTGAACAAGGGGGCGCGGACATTCAGTACTTC.

The chain recombines TRBV19 with TRBJ2-6, with D perhaps being TRBD1 or TRBD2 (5 bases each). CDR3 length: 17 amino acids. V lost 4 bases to trimming and J lost 0 bases, with 13 bases between them. CDR1 and CDR2 (germline): LNHDA, SQIVND (reference sequence). CDR3 sequence: CASSNRGGGSGANVLTF. CDR3 bases: TGTGCCAGTAGTAACCGCGGTGGGGGCTCTGGGGCCAACGTCCTGACTTTC.

This clonotype was observed many times. The chain employs TRBV28 and TRBJ2-3, with D possibly being TRBD2 (6 bases). There are 16 residues in the CDR3. Germline CDR1 MDHEN, CDR2 SYDVKM. V lost 4 bases, J lost 5 bases, and 19 bases lay in between. CDR3: CASSSPRRERVDTQYF. The CDR3 bases are TGTGCCAGCAGTTCCCCTAGGAGGGAGCGGGTAGATACGCAGTATTTT.

This clonotype was seen repeatedly, ten times or more. The gene calls are TRBV20-1 and TRBJ2-3; TRBD2 matches 10 bases. The CDR3 is 15 residues long. The V gene end was trimmed by 7 bases and the J gene end by 2 bases; junction bases not matched to a gene: 9. Germline V lookup: CDR1 DFQATT, CDR2 SNEGSKA (reference sequence). CDR3 protein: CSGPGLAVNTDTQYF. The CDR3 bases are TGCAGTGGCCCCGGACTAGCGGTCAACACAGATACGCAGTATTTT.

This clonotype was seen many times. DNA of the CDR3: TGTGCCAGCAGCGCCTCAGCATCCTACGAGCAGTACTTC. Protein: CASSASASYEQYF. This chain uses TRBV7-9 with TRBJ2-7; no clear D gene. V was pared by 5 bases and J by 1 base, with 9 bases between. Germline V gene lookup returns CDR1 SEHNR and CDR2 FQNEAQ (reference sequence). The CDR3 is made up of 13 amino acids.